This T cell receptor (beta chain) was observed in a study of blood T cell repertoires in COVID-19. The length of the CDR3 is 15 residues. In germline, CDR1 is MNHEY, CDR2 SVGAGI. Germline trimming cut 2 bases from V and 1 base from J; bases unmatched to any gene: 5. Original analysis: It was from reference gene primer amplification that nucleated cell counts were estimated. This table comes from immunoSEQ multiplex PCR, and its TCRdb copy is limited to in-frame clones, with some not included. V and J calls and clone size are given by that table; D and trimming were obtained from the DNA. The sample holds more than 200,000 clones, roughly 91% seen once.

This TCR derives from a woman aged 25 to 39 with acute COVID-19. Input material: PBMCs or T cells enriched from blood (not recorded which). This sequence joins TRBV6-5 and TRBJ2-7, with 7 bases identical to TRBD1. The CDR3 sequence: CASSYRRQGSYEQYF. DNA for the CDR3: TGTGCCAGCAGTTACAGGAGACAGGGATCCTACGAGCAGTACTTC.